This is a list of T cell receptor beta chains from one sample in a study of cytomegalovirus exposure and HLA in healthy donors. Data came from immunoSEQ multiplex PCR; TCRdb stores just in-frame clones and leaves some out. This table has approximately 150,000 clones, 85% to 90% appearing once. The sequencing sample was made of PBMCs. Every receptor here comes from a woman under 30 in good health and CMV-seropositive. CDR3s include the opening cysteine and the closing phenylalanine or tryptophan. Each record gives: clone size, D gene, J gene, V gene, CDR3 protein, CDR3 DNA. The D gene is left open where the match is weak. Only part of the rows carry a size: once, few, many, or a class if the clone is expanded.

clone size: .; D gene: .; J gene: TRBJ1-3; V gene: TRBV30; CDR3 protein: CAWSRGGAGNTIYF; CDR3 DNA: TGTGCCTGGAGCCGAGGAGGAGCTGGAAACACCATATATTTT
clone size: .; D gene: .; J gene: TRBJ1-1; V gene: TRBV28; CDR3 protein: CASRPQAGRGEAFF; CDR3 DNA: TGTGCCAGCAGACCCCAGGCGGGGCGCGGTGAAGCTTTCTTT
clone size: .; D gene: .; J gene: TRBJ1-2; V gene: TRBV5-6; CDR3 protein: CASSLVTGTYGYTF; CDR3 DNA: TGTGCCAGCAGCTTGGTCACAGGGACCTATGGCTACACCTTC
clone size: .; D gene: TRBD2; J gene: TRBJ2-5; V gene: TRBV6-5; CDR3 protein: CASSFWTSGQETQYF; CDR3 DNA: TGTGCCAGCAGTTTCTGGACTAGCGGACAAGAGACCCAGTACTTC
clone size: few; D gene: TRBD1; J gene: TRBJ2-3; V gene: TRBV29-1; CDR3 protein: CSVEDGTGPDTQYF; CDR3 DNA: TGCAGCGTTGAAGACGGGACAGGGCCAGATACGCAGTATTTT
clone size: once; D gene: .; J gene: TRBJ2-5; V gene: TRBV11-3; CDR3 protein: CASSPAGPAQTQYF; CDR3 DNA: TGTGCCAGCAGTCCCGCGGGGCCTGCTCAGACCCAGTACTTC
clone size: .; D gene: TRBD2; J gene: TRBJ2-7; V gene: TRBV29-1; CDR3 protein: CSVEAAGAQDEQYF; CDR3 DNA: TGCAGCGTTGAAGCAGCGGGAGCCCAGGACGAGCAGTACTTC
clone size: .; D gene: TRBD1; J gene: TRBJ1-2; V gene: TRBV6-5; CDR3 protein: CASSLGQGVNYGYTF; CDR3 DNA: TGTGCCAGCAGTTTGGGTCAGGGGGTGAACTATGGCTACACCTTC
clone size: .; D gene: TRBD2; J gene: TRBJ2-1; V gene: TRBV28; CDR3 protein: CASSPGTSSYNEQFF; CDR3 DNA: TGTGCCAGCAGTCCCGGGACTAGCTCCTACAATGAGCAGTTCTTC
clone size: .; D gene: TRBD1; J gene: TRBJ2-3; V gene: TRBV7-2; CDR3 protein: CASSRDRGTDTQYF; CDR3 DNA: TGTGCCAGCAGCCGGGACAGGGGCACAGATACGCAGTATTTT
clone size: .; D gene: .; J gene: TRBJ2-1; V gene: TRBV20-1; CDR3 protein: CSGRGYNEQFF; CDR3 DNA: TGCAGTGGAAGGGGCTACAATGAGCAGTTCTTC
clone size: .; D gene: TRBD2; J gene: TRBJ2-3; V gene: TRBV25-1; CDR3 protein: CASSGFRTSGSLRDTQYF; CDR3 DNA: TGTGCCAGCAGTGGATTCCGGACTAGCGGGAGCCTAAGAGATACGCAGTATTTT
clone size: .; D gene: .; J gene: TRBJ2-7; V gene: TRBV5-8; CDR3 protein: CASSLGGEQYF; CDR3 DNA: TGTGCCAGCAGCTTGGGCGGGGAGCAGTACTTC
clone size: .; D gene: .; J gene: TRBJ1-3; V gene: TRBV2; CDR3 protein: CASSGIGGNTIYF; CDR3 DNA: TGTGCCAGCAGTGGAATCGGTGGAAACACCATATATTTT
clone size: .; D gene: TRBD2; J gene: TRBJ2-1; V gene: TRBV7-2; CDR3 protein: CASSLSLAGYNEQFF; CDR3 DNA: TGTGCCAGCAGCTTATCCTTAGCGGGGTACAATGAGCAGTTCTTC
clone size: .; D gene: .; J gene: TRBJ2-3; V gene: TRBV28; CDR3 protein: CASSSELTDTQYF; CDR3 DNA: TGTGCCAGCAGCTCCGAGTTGACAGATACGCAGTATTTT
clone size: .; D gene: .; J gene: TRBJ2-2; V gene: TRBV5-1; CDR3 protein: CASSLATNTGELFF; CDR3 DNA: TGCGCCAGCAGCTTGGCGACAAACACCGGGGAGCTGTTTTTT
clone size: .; D gene: TRBD1; J gene: TRBJ1-1; V gene: TRBV18; CDR3 protein: CASSHRQGMNTEAFF; CDR3 DNA: TGTGCCAGCTCACATAGACAGGGGATGAACACTGAAGCTTTCTTT
clone size: .; D gene: .; J gene: TRBJ1-4; V gene: TRBV11-2; CDR3 protein: CASSFQTGRANEKLFF; CDR3 DNA: TGTGCCAGCAGCTTCCAAACAGGGAGGGCGAATGAAAAACTGTTTTTT
clone size: .; D gene: TRBD2; J gene: TRBJ2-5; V gene: TRBV19; CDR3 protein: CASSIRTSGQETQYF; CDR3 DNA: TGTGCCAGTAGTATCCGGACTAGCGGCCAAGAGACCCAGTACTTC
clone size: .; D gene: .; J gene: TRBJ2-6; V gene: TRBV30; CDR3 protein: CAWSVPAVSGANVLTF; CDR3 DNA: TGTGCCTGGAGTGTTCCAGCGGTGTCTGGGGCCAACGTCCTGACTTTC
clone size: .; D gene: TRBD1; J gene: TRBJ2-7; V gene: TRBV5-1; CDR3 protein: CASSGTGGVYEQYF; CDR3 DNA: TGCGCCAGCAGCGGTACAGGGGGCGTCTACGAGCAGTACTTC
clone size: .; D gene: .; J gene: TRBJ2-7; V gene: TRBV29-1; CDR3 protein: CSVGTAYEQYF; CDR3 DNA: TGCAGCGTTGGGACAGCCTACGAGCAGTACTTC
clone size: .; D gene: .; J gene: TRBJ1-1; V gene: TRBV5-4; CDR3 protein: CASSVGQTRNTEAFF; CDR3 DNA: TGTGCCAGCAGCGTCGGACAGACACGGAACACTGAAGCTTTCTTT
clone size: .; D gene: TRBD2; J gene: TRBJ2-3; V gene: TRBV5-6; CDR3 protein: CASSLAGSGISDTQYF; CDR3 DNA: TGTGCCAGCAGCTTGGCTGGTAGCGGGATTTCAGATACGCAGTATTTT
clone size: .; D gene: .; J gene: TRBJ2-1; V gene: TRBV6-5; CDR3 protein: CASSRVRGDNEQFF; CDR3 DNA: TGTGCCAGCAGCCGAGTTCGGGGAGACAATGAGCAGTTCTTC
clone size: .; D gene: TRBD2; J gene: TRBJ2-7; V gene: TRBV7-2; CDR3 protein: CASSRDYSYEQYF; CDR3 DNA: TGTGCCAGCAGCCGGGACTACTCCTACGAGCAGTACTTC
clone size: .; D gene: TRBD1; J gene: TRBJ2-3; V gene: TRBV18; CDR3 protein: CASSPPTGLGTDTQYF; CDR3 DNA: TGTGCCAGCTCACCACCGACAGGGTTGGGCACAGATACGCAGTATTTT
clone size: .; D gene: .; J gene: TRBJ1-2; V gene: TRBV7-9; CDR3 protein: CASSLGSERGYTF; CDR3 DNA: TGTGCCAGCAGCTTAGGGAGCGAAAGGGGCTACACCTTC
clone size: .; D gene: TRBD1; J gene: TRBJ1-2; V gene: TRBV29-1; CDR3 protein: CSVRRDRAYGYTF; CDR3 DNA: TGCAGCGTCAGGCGGGACAGGGCCTATGGCTACACCTTC
clone size: .; D gene: TRBD2; J gene: TRBJ2-3; V gene: TRBV10-1; CDR3 protein: CASSESGRETTNTQYF; CDR3 DNA: TGCGCCAGCAGTGAGTCGGGGCGGGAGACGACGAATACGCAGTATTTT
clone size: once; D gene: .; J gene: TRBJ2-3; V gene: TRBV7-2; CDR3 protein: CASSLVLAGRSTDTQYF; CDR3 DNA: TGTGCCAGCAGCTTAGTTCTAGCAGGACGTAGCACAGATACGCAGTATTTT
clone size: .; D gene: .; J gene: TRBJ2-1; V gene: TRBV7-9; CDR3 protein: CASSFTSAVF; CDR3 DNA: TGTGCCAGCAGCTTCACGTCTGCGGTCTTC
clone size: .; D gene: .; J gene: TRBJ2-1; V gene: TRBV7-6; CDR3 protein: CASSPKGWADEQFF; CDR3 DNA: TGTGCCAGCAGCCCAAAGGGGTGGGCGGACGAGCAGTTCTTC
clone size: .; D gene: .; J gene: TRBJ1-4; V gene: TRBV7-2; CDR3 protein: CASSPGASINEKLFF; CDR3 DNA: TGTGCCAGCAGCCCTGGGGCCAGTATTAATGAAAAACTGTTTTTT
clone size: .; D gene: TRBD1; J gene: TRBJ2-7; V gene: TRBV7-9; CDR3 protein: CASSLGGRGLWDFYEQYF; CDR3 DNA: TGTGCCAGCAGCTTAGGTGGCAGGGGGCTATGGGATTTCTACGAGCAGTACTTC
clone size: .; D gene: .; J gene: TRBJ2-6; V gene: TRBV19; CDR3 protein: CASSRGDPVLTF; CDR3 DNA: TGTGCCAGTAGTAGGGGCGACCCCGTCCTGACTTTC
clone size: .; D gene: .; J gene: TRBJ1-3; V gene: TRBV4-1; CDR3 protein: CASSPADRRGNTIYF; CDR3 DNA: TGCGCCAGCAGCCCGGCCGACAGGAGGGGAAACACCATATATTTT
clone size: .; D gene: .; J gene: TRBJ2-1; V gene: TRBV2; CDR3 protein: CARSERLSSYNEQFF; CDR3 DNA: TGTGCCAGGTCCGAAAGACTCAGCTCCTACAATGAGCAGTTCTTC
clone size: .; D gene: .; J gene: TRBJ2-2; V gene: TRBV6-5; CDR3 protein: CASSGTGTGELFF; CDR3 DNA: TGTGCCAGCAGTGGTACAGGGACCGGGGAGCTGTTTTTT
clone size: .; D gene: TRBD2; J gene: TRBJ2-3; V gene: TRBV7-6; CDR3 protein: CASSLPISGRAVERTDTQYF; CDR3 DNA: TGTGCCAGCAGCTTACCGATTAGCGGGAGGGCCGTAGAGAGGACAGATACGCAGTATTTT
clone size: .; D gene: TRBD2; J gene: TRBJ2-7; V gene: TRBV7-2; CDR3 protein: CASSSRLAGDYEQYF; CDR3 DNA: TGTGCCAGCAGCTCGCGACTAGCGGGAGACTACGAGCAGTACTTC
clone size: .; D gene: .; J gene: TRBJ2-3; V gene: TRBV13; CDR3 protein: CASRRQSTDTQYF; CDR3 DNA: TGTGCCAGCAGAAGACAGAGCACAGATACGCAGTATTTT
clone size: .; D gene: TRBD2; J gene: TRBJ2-3; V gene: TRBV30; CDR3 protein: CAWSTSGSTDTQYF; CDR3 DNA: TGTGCCTGGAGTACTAGCGGTAGCACAGATACGCAGTATTTT
clone size: .; D gene: .; J gene: TRBJ2-1; V gene: TRBV7-8; CDR3 protein: CASSLGPSDEQFF; CDR3 DNA: TGTGCCAGCAGCTTAGGCCCATCGGATGAGCAGTTCTTC
clone size: few; D gene: .; J gene: TRBJ2-2; V gene: TRBV27; CDR3 protein: CASSRESGGELFF; CDR3 DNA: TGTGCCAGCAGTCGGGAGTCCGGCGGGGAGCTGTTTTTT
clone size: .; D gene: .; J gene: TRBJ2-7; V gene: TRBV6-6; CDR3 protein: CASSSSNLAREQYF; CDR3 DNA: TGTGCCAGCAGCTCTAGCAACCTGGCACGCGAGCAGTACTTC
clone size: .; D gene: TRBD1; J gene: TRBJ2-2; V gene: TRBV19; CDR3 protein: CASSTRQGGGELFF; CDR3 DNA: TGTGCCAGTAGTACAAGACAGGGCGGCGGGGAGCTGTTTTTT
clone size: .; D gene: .; J gene: TRBJ1-1; V gene: TRBV27; CDR3 protein: CASSEDSLGTEAFF; CDR3 DNA: TGTGCCAGCAGTGAAGACAGTTTAGGAACTGAAGCTTTCTTT
clone size: .; D gene: TRBD2; J gene: TRBJ2-7; V gene: TRBV7-9; CDR3 protein: CASSSETSSYEQYF; CDR3 DNA: TGTGCCAGCTCGAGCGAGACTAGCAGCTACGAGCAGTACTTC
clone size: .; D gene: .; J gene: TRBJ1-1; V gene: TRBV9; CDR3 protein: CASSPQGNTEAFF; CDR3 DNA: TGTGCCAGCAGCCCGCAGGGGAACACTGAAGCTTTCTTT
clone size: .; D gene: .; J gene: TRBJ2-7; V gene: TRBV11-2; CDR3 protein: CASSLPNYEQYF; CDR3 DNA: TGTGCCAGCAGCTTACCCAACTACGAGCAGTACTTC
clone size: once; D gene: .; J gene: TRBJ2-7; V gene: TRBV18; CDR3 protein: CASSYRAAYEQYF; CDR3 DNA: TGTGCCAGCTCGTACAGGGCCGCCTACGAGCAGTACTTC
clone size: .; D gene: TRBD2; J gene: TRBJ2-3; V gene: TRBV5-1; CDR3 protein: CASSTGTSGGDTQYF; CDR3 DNA: TGCGCCAGCAGCACGGGGACTAGCGGGGGAGATACGCAGTATTTT
clone size: .; D gene: .; J gene: TRBJ2-5; V gene: TRBV4-1; CDR3 protein: CASSQRGWDSQETQYF; CDR3 DNA: TGCGCCAGCAGCCAAAGGGGCTGGGACTCACAAGAGACCCAGTACTTC